This T cell receptor (beta chain) appears in the sequencing data of a study of persistence of HIV-infected CD4 T cells. Overall study: Donors were ART-treated; their CMV- and Gag-responding CD4+ T cells were isolated.

Findings and limits, study-wide: CMV- and Gag-responding cells had lower TCRbeta richness than CD3/CD28-responding cells. Degenerate expanded CDR3beta sequences were enriched among CMV- and Gag-responding cells. TCR oligoclonality correlated with proviral oligoclonality in the same sorted populations.

V was shortened by 3 bases and J by 0 bases, with 6 bases between the two germline ends. Germline CDR1 is WNHNN and CDR2 is SYGVQD (reference sequence). This CDR3 region has 14 residues. About this clone itself: Its specificity is not known.

Sequencing used immunoSEQ version 4 in survey mode. Assay: immunoSEQ multiplex PCR; the TCRdb copy retains only in-frame clones and omits some. The table includes under 40,000 clones, 82% detected once. Lysates of CMV-infected fibroblasts at 10 ug/mL stimulated these cells. Sorted nonresponding memory CD4+ T cells were CD40L-negative, CD69-negative, CD45RO-high. The material was CD4+ T cells sorted from PBMCs after 18-hour stimulation, obtained from a patient who received antiretroviral therapy. This clonotype was obtained from an adult woman with HIV who was CMV-seropositive. V gene TRBV10-1 combines with J gene TRBJ1-5, with D unclear. The CDR3 spells CASSDGNSNQPQHF. In nucleotides, the CDR3 is TGCGCCAGCAGTGACGGGAATAGCAATCAGCCCCAGCATTTT.